Presented here are 2 T cell receptor beta chains from one specimen sequenced in a study of blood T cells in healthy people across ages (dated by TCRdb to 2014 to 2015). The library was produced with 5' RACE. For sequencing, an Illumina HiSeq 2500 was employed. The second PCR ran for roughly 7 to 12 cycles and used a J-beta primer mix along with a sample-barcoded 5' primer. Using fastp at Q25 and MiXCR, TCRdb reprocessed the public reads and kept productive beta chains. Every CDR3 protein is listed once, alongside the most common genes and DNA of its rows. For this sample there are fewer than 900,000 distinct CDR3 sequences; 40% to 45% appear just once. Less than 25% of the sample lies in the top ten. Sequencing input: blood. The origin of the receptors is a woman aged 55-70 years in good health.

This clonotype was seen a few times. The gene calls are TRBV20-1 and TRBJ2-5, with 10 bases aligning to TRBD2. V lost 1 base to trimming and J lost 5 bases; unmatched junction nucleotides: 13. Germline V gives CDR1 DFQATT, CDR2 SNEGSKA (reference sequence). The CDR3 consists of 17 residues. CDR3: CSARVGSGGALSETQYF. The CDR3 DNA is TGCAGTGCTAGAGTAGGGAGCGGGGGGGCCTTAAGCGAGACCCAGTACTTC.

CDR3 nucleotides: TGTGCCAGCAGCTTAGTCATGGTTGCTAGCGGGTTCGCAGATACGCAGTATTTT. Its protein product is CASSLVMVASGFADTQYF. V is TRBV7-2 and J is TRBJ2-3; 8 bases line up with TRBD2. Trimming took 1 base from V and 4 from J; bases not matched to a gene: 13. The CDR3 is 18 amino acids. The V gene's germline CDR1 is SGHTA and CDR2 FQGNSA.